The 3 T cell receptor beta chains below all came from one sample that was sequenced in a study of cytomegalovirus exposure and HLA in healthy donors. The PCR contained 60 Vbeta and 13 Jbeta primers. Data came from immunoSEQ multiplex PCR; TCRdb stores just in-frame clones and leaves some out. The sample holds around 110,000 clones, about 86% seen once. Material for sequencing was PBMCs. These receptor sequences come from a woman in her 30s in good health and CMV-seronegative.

The CDR3 DNA sequence: TGTGCCAGCAGTGGACAGGAAGCCTCTGGGGCCAACGTCCTGACTTTC. Residues: CASSGQEASGANVLTF. This chain connects TRBV2 to TRBJ2-6; tentative D call: TRBD1 (6 bases). The germline gives CDR1 SNHLY, CDR2 FYNNEI. The CDR3 length is 16 residues. The V and J ends lost 4 bases and 0 bases respectively, with 10 bases between them.

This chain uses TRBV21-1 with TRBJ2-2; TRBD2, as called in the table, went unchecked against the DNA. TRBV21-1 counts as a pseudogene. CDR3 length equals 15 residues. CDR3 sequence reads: CASSKGRGRTGELFF. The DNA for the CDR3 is TGTGCCAGCAGCAAAGGGCGGGGGCGCACCGGGGAGCTGTTTTTT.

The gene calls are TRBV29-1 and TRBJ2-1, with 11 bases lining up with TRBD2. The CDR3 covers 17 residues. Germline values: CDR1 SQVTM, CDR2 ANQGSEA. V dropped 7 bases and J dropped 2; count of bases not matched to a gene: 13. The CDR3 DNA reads TGCAGCGCCCTTAGGGCTAGCGGGAGGTTACCCTACAATGAGCAGTTCTTC. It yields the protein CSALRASGRLPYNEQFF.